This passage covers 7 T cell receptor beta chains from one sample sequenced in a study of T-cell reconstitution after alpha-beta-depleted transplantation in children. Researchers prepared the TCRbeta library using unique molecular identifiers, the study reports. TCRdb independently ran MiXCR on the PCR reads; one entry per CDR3 protein. The sample includes about 980,000 distinct CDR3 sequences, 25% to 35% of them seen just once. Sequencing used PBMCs, mostly from graft donor cells, obtained 360 days after TCRalphabeta/CD19-depleted stem cell transplant. The receptors originated from a boy less than two years old who had a stem cell transplant for SCID, so the T cells may come from the graft donor.

This clonotype was observed a few times. J is TRBJ2-1 and V is TRBV20-1; 7 bases line up with TRBD2. The germline CDR1 and CDR2 sequences are DFQATT and SNEGSKA (reference sequence). The CDR3 runs to 17 residues. The V segment lost 3 bases and the J segment 4 bases; nucleotides outside the gene matches: 15. Written as DNA, the CDR3 is TGCAGTGCTAGGACCCCCGGCCTAGCGGTCTATTACAATGAGCAGTTCTTC. Its protein is CSARTPGLAVYYNEQFF.

This chain uses TRBV12-3 or TRBV12-4 with TRBJ1-4; tentatively, D is TRBD1 (5 bases). With 9 bases removed from V and 10 bases from J, the gap between germline ends came to 18 bases. The CDR3 loop spans 13 amino acids. CDR3 nucleotide sequence: TGTGCCAGTGGTATCGGCCAGGGCAGAAAACTGTTTTTT. This codes for CASGIGQGRKLFF.

The chain couples TRBV5-1 to TRBJ1-1; a weak D match, TRBD1 (5 bases). Looked up from germline, CDR1 is SGHRS and CDR2 is YFSETQ. This CDR3 comprises 13 residues. Trimming took off 3 bases at V and 6 bases at J, with 12 bases between the two ends. CDR3 region: CASSSGTQPEAFF. DNA for the CDR3: TGCGCCAGCAGCTCAGGGACGCAACCTGAAGCTTTCTTT. The full variable domain, with the rest looked up from reference TRBV5-1 and TRBJ1-1, is KAGVTQTPRYLIKTRGQQVTLSCSPISGHRSVSWYQQTPGQGLQFLFEYFSETQRNKGNFPGRFSGRQFSNSRSEMNVSTLELGDSALYLCASSSGTQPEAFFGQGTRLTVV.

The chain employs TRBV29-1 and TRBJ2-7; TRBD1 aligns across 7 bases. After removal of 6 bases from V and 0 bases from J, the junction contained 11 bases not matched to a gene. The CDR3 length is 15 residues. Germline V lookup: CDR1 SQVTM, CDR2 ANQGSEA. The CDR3 DNA is TGCAGCGTCCAGGGGACAGTTCGGAGCTCCTACGAGCAGTACTTC. Protein product: CSVQGTVRSSYEQYF.

The genes are TRBV7-2 and TRBJ2-5, with 8 bases identical to TRBD1. Germline V lookup: CDR1 SGHTA, CDR2 FQGNSA. The CDR3 is made up of 15 amino acids. J was trimmed by 1 base and V by 4 bases; bases with no gene match: 5. The CDR3 protein is CASSSVGQVQETQYF. DNA of the CDR3: TGTGCCAGCAGCTCCGTGGGACAGGTCCAAGAGACCCAGTACTTC.

This clonotype has only a few counts. This chain links TRBV5-1 with TRBJ2-2; D unresolved. The germline CDR1 and CDR2 sequences are SGHRS and YFSETQ. This CDR3 region has 13 residues. V lost 0 bases, J lost 8 bases, and 8 bases lay in between. The CDR3: CASSLGLDGELFF. CDR3 DNA sequence: TGCGCCAGCAGCTTGGGACTCGATGGGGAGCTGTTTTTT.

This clonotype has just a few counts. The chain couples TRBV12-3 or TRBV12-4 to TRBJ2-5; tentative D call: TRBD1 (6 bases). The CDR3 has 15 amino acids. Trimming took 5 bases from V and 4 from J, leaving 17 bases between them. The CDR3 DNA follows: TGTGCCAGCAGTCCGGGGACACTGAAGGTAGAGACCCAGTACTTC. Amino acid sequence: CASSPGTLKVETQYF.